The rows below give T cell receptor beta chains drawn from one sample of a study of shared clonotypes between healthy human individuals. Method: immunoSEQ multiplex PCR; TCRdb's copy keeps in-frame clones and lacks some. The top ten clones hold 0.1% to 0.15% of a sample with some 2 million clones, 85% to 95% of them seen once. Source material: naive CD4+ T cells sorted from blood. Receptor source: a man younger than 35 in good health. Both conserved end residues are trimmed from each CDR3. The order of the fields is J gene, V gene, CDR3 length, CDR3 protein.

j_gene: TRBJ2-2; v_gene: TRBV19; len: 14; CDR3aa: ASSIRTGKNTGELF
j_gene: TRBJ1-2; v_gene: TRBV9; len: 13; CDR3aa: ASSVDSQGLYGYT
j_gene: TRBJ2-3; v_gene: TRBV4-3; len: 12; CDR3aa: ASSQGFVPDTQY
j_gene: TRBJ2-3; v_gene: TRBV2; len: 13; CDR3aa: ASSERLAKTDTQY
j_gene: TRBJ1-5; v_gene: TRBV27; len: 14; CDR3aa: ASSPLRAPSNQPQH
j_gene: TRBJ2-1; v_gene: TRBV10-1; len: 13; CDR3aa: ASSGSGGPSGEQF
j_gene: TRBJ2-5; v_gene: TRBV7-9; len: 13; CDR3aa: ASSLASGGTETQY
j_gene: TRBJ2-5; v_gene: TRBV5-1; len: 13; CDR3aa: ASSLLAGPQETQY
j_gene: TRBJ2-3; v_gene: TRBV18; len: 14; CDR3aa: ASSPPVGTSVDTQY
j_gene: TRBJ1-6; v_gene: TRBV5-5; len: 16; CDR3aa: ASSYTSGWTVFNSPLH
j_gene: TRBJ1-5; v_gene: TRBV19; len: 11; CDR3aa: ASSIAGNQPQH
j_gene: TRBJ1-1; v_gene: TRBV18; len: 13; CDR3aa: ASSPQPSDWTEAF
j_gene: TRBJ2-5; v_gene: TRBV9; len: 12; CDR3aa: ASSVAGYQETQY
j_gene: TRBJ2-1; v_gene: TRBV11-2; len: 13; CDR3aa: ASSSLQGAYNEQF
j_gene: TRBJ2-7; v_gene: TRBV28; len: 11; CDR3aa: ASSFRGAYEQY
j_gene: TRBJ1-1; v_gene: TRBV16; len: 12; CDR3aa: ASSRAGKNTEAF
j_gene: TRBJ2-6; v_gene: TRBV4-2; len: 15; CDR3aa: ASSLTATSSGANVLT
j_gene: TRBJ2-3; v_gene: TRBV10-1; len: 14; CDR3aa: ASSGQPGGSTDTQY
j_gene: TRBJ2-1; v_gene: TRBV7-6; len: 12; CDR3aa: ASSLGLEGSEQF
j_gene: TRBJ2-2; v_gene: TRBV19; len: 14; CDR3aa: ASSPTGGWGAGELF
j_gene: TRBJ1-5; v_gene: TRBV7-8; len: 13; CDR3aa: ASSLRGQSNQPQH
j_gene: TRBJ2-2; v_gene: TRBV5-1; len: 14; CDR3aa: ASSPLAGGPPGELF
j_gene: TRBJ1-1; v_gene: TRBV6-1; len: 12; CDR3aa: ASSLQGLNTEAF
j_gene: TRBJ2-7; v_gene: TRBV29-1; len: 10; CDR3aa: SVVGDKYEQY
j_gene: TRBJ2-6; v_gene: TRBV6-5; len: 13; CDR3aa: ASSYTLAGSNVLT
j_gene: TRBJ1-2; v_gene: TRBV6-1; len: 11; CDR3aa: ASSEGSNYGYT